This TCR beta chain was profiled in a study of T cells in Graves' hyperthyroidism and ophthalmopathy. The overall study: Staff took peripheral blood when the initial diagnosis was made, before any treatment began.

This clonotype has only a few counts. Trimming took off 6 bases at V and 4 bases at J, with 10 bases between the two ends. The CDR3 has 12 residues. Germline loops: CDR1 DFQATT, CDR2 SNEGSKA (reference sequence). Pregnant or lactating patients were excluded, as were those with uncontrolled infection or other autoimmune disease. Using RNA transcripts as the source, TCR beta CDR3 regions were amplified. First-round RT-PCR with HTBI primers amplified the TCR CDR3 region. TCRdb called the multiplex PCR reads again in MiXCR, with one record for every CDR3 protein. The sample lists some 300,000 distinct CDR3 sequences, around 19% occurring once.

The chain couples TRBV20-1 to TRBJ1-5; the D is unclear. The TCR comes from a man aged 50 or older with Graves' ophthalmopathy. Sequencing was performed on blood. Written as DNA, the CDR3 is TGCAGTGCACAACGGAGGAATCAGCCCCAGCATTTT. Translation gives CSAQRRNQPQHF.